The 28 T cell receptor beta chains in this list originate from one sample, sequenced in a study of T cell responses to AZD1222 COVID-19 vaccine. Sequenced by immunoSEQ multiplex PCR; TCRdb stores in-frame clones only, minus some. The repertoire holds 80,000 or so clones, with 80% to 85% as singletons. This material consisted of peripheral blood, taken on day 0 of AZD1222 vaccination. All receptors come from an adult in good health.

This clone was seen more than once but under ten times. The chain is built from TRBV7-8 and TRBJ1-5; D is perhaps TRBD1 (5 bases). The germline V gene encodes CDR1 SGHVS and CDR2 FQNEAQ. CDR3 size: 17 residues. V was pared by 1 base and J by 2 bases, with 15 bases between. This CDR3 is CASSLGAGAGGNQPQHF. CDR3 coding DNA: TGTGCCAGCAGCTTAGGAGCCGGGGCGGGGGGCAATCAGCCCCAGCATTTT.

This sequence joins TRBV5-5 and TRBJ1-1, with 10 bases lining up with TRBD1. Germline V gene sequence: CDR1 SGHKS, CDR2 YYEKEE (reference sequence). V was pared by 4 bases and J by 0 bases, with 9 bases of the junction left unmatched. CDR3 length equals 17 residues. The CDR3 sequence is CASSQKTGGGMNTEAFF. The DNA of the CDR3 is TGTGCCAGCAGCCAGAAGACAGGGGGCGGCATGAACACTGAAGCTTTCTTT. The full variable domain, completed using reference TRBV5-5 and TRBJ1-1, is DAGVTQSPTHLIKTRGQQVTLRCSPISGHKSVSWYQQVLGQGPQFIFQYYEKEERGRGNFPDRFSARQFPNYSSELNVNALLLGDSALYLCASSQKTGGGMNTEAFFGQGTRLTVV.

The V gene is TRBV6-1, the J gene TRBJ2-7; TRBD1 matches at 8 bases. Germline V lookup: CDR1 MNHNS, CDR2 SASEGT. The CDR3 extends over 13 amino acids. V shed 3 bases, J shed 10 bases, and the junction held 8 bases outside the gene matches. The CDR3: CASSDRGQAEQYF. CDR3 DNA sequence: TGTGCCAGCAGTGATAGGGGACAGGCGGAACAGTACTTC.

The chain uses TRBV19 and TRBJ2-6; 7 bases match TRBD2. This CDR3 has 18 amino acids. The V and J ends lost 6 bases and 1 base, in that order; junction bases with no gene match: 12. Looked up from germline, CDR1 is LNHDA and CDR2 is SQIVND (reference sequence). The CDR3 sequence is CASSDLAAGVSGANVLTF. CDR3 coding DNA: TGTGCCAGTAGCGACCTAGCCGCGGGGGTTTCTGGGGCCAACGTCCTGACTTTC.

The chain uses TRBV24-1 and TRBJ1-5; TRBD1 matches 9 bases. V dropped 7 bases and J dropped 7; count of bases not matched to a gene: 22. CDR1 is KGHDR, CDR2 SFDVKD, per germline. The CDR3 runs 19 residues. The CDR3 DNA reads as TGTGCCACCAGGGGGCTCAACCGGGACAGGGATGGGTGGTGCCAGCCCCAGCATTTT. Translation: CATRGLNRDRDGWCQPQHF.

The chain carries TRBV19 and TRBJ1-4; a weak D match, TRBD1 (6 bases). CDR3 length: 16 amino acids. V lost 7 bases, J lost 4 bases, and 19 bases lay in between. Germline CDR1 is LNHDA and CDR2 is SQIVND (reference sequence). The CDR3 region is CASTGGPQALNEKLFF. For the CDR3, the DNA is TGTGCCAGTACCGGGGGGCCACAGGCGCTTAATGAAAAACTGTTTTTT.

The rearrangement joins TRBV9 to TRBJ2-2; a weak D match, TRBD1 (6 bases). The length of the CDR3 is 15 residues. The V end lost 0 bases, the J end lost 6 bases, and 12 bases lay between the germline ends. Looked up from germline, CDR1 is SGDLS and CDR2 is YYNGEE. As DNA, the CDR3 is TGTGCCAGCAGCGTAGGGGGGCAGACGGCCGGGGAGCTGTTTTTT. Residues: CASSVGGQTAGELFF.

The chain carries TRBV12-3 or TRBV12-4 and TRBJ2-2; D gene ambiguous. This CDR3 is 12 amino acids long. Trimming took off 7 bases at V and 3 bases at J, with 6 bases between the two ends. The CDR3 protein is CASKRDTGELFF. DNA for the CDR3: TGTGCCAGCAAGAGAGACACCGGGGAGCTGTTTTTT.

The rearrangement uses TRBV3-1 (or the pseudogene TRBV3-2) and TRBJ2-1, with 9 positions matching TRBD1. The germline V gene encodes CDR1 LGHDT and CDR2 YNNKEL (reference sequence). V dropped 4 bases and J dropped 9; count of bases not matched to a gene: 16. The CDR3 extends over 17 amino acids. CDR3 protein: CASSPPATGTGSSEQFF. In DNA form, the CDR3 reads TGTGCCAGCAGCCCGCCGGCCACCGGGACAGGGTCGAGTGAGCAGTTCTTC.

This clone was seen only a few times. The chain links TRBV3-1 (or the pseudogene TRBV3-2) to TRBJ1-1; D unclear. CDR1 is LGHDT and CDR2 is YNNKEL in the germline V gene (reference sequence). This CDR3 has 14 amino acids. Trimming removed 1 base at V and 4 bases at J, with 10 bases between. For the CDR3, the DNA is TGTGCCAGCAGCCAAGGTGGAGGATTCACTGAAGCTTTCTTT. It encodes CASSQGGGFTEAFF.

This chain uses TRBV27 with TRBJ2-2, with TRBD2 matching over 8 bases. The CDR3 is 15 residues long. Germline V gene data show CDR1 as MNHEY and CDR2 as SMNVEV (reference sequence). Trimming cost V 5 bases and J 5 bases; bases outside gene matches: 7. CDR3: CASSLGTSGTGELFF. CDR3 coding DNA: TGTGCCAGCAGTCTCGGGACTAGTGGTACCGGGGAGCTGTTTTTT.

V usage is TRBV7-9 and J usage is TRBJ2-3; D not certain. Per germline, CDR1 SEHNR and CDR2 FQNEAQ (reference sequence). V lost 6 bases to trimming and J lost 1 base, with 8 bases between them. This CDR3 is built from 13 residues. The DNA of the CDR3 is TGTGCCAGCAGGCCCACGGGCACAGATACGCAGTATTTT. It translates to CASRPTGTDTQYF.

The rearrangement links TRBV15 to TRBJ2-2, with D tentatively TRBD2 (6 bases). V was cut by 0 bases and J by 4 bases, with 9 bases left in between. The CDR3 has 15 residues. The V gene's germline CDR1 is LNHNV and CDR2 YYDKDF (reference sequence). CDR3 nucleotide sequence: TGTGCCACCAGCAGAGACGGGGACTCCACCGGGGAGCTGTTTTTT. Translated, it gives CATSRDGDSTGELFF.

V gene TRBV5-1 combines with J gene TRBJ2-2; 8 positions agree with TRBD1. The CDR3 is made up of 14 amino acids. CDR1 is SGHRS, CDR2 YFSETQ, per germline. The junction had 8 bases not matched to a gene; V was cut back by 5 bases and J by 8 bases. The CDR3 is CASRFQGAQGELFF. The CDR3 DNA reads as TGCGCCAGCAGATTTCAGGGGGCGCAGGGGGAGCTGTTTTTT.

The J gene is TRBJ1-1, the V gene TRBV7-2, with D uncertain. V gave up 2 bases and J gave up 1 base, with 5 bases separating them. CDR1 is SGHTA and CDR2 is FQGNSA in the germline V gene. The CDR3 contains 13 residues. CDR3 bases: TGTGCCAGCAGCTTACTGGGGAACACTGAAGCTTTCTTT. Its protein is CASSLLGNTEAFF. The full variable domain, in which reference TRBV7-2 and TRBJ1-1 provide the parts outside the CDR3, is GAGVSQSPSNKVTEKGKDVELRCDPISGHTALYWYRQSLGQGLEFLIYFQGNSAPDKSGLPSDRFSAERTGGSVSTLTIQRTQQEDSAVYLCASSLLGNTEAFFGQGTRLTVV.

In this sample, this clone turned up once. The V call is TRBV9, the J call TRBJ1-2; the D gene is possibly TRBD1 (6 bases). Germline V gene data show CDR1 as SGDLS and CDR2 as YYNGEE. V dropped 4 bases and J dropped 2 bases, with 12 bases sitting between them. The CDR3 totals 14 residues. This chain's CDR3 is CASSPQQGNYGYTF. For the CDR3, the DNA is TGTGCCAGCAGCCCCCAACAGGGAAACTATGGCTACACCTTC.

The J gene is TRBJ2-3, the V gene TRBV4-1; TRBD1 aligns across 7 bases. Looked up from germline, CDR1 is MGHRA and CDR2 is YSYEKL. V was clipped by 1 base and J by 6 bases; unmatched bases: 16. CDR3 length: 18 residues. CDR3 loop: CASSQVAATGYPRDTQYF. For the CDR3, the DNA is TGCGCCAGCAGCCAAGTTGCCGCGACAGGGTACCCCAGGGATACGCAGTATTTT.

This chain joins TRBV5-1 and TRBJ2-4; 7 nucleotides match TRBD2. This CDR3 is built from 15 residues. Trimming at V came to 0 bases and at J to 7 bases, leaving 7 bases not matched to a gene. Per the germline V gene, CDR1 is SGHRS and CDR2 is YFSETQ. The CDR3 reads CASSLAGGSVNIQYF. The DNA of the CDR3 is TGCGCCAGCAGCTTGGCCGGGGGGTCAGTGAACATTCAGTACTTC.

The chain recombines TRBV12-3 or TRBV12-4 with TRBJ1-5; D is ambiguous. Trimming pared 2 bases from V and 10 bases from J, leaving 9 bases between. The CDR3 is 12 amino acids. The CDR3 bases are TGTGCCAGCAGTTTAATCCGGGGACCCCAGCATTTT. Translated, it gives CASSLIRGPQHF.

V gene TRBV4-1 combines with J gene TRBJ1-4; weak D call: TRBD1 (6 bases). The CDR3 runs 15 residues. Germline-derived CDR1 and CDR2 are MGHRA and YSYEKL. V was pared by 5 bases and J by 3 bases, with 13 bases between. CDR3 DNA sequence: TGCGCCAGCAGCGACAACAGGGCGGCTAATGAAAAACTGTTTTTT. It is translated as CASSDNRAANEKLFF.

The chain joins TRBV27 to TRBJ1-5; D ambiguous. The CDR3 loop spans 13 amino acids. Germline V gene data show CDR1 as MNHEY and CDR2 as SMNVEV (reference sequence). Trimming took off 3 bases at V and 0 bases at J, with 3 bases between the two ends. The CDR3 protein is CASSFDSNQPQHF. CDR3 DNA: TGTGCCAGCAGTTTCGATAGCAATCAGCCCCAGCATTTT.

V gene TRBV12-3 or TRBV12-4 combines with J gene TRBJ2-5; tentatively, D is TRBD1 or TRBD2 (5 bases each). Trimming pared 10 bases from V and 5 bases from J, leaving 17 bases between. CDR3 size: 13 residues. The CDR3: CATSTPREETQYF. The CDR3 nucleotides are TGTGCCACCTCGACTCCCAGGGAGGAGACCCAGTACTTC.

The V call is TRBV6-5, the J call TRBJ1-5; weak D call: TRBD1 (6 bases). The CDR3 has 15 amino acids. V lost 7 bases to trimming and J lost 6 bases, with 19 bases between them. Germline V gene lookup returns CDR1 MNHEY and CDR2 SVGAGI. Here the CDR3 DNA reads TGTGCCAGCAATTTAAAAGGGGGAAGTCGTCAGCCCCAGCATTTT. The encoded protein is CASNLKGGSRQPQHF.

CDR3 sequence reads: CASSPRPGTALYNEQFF. Here the CDR3 DNA reads TGTGCCAGCAGTCCGCGTCCCGGGACCGCCCTCTACAATGAGCAGTTCTTC. This rearrangement joins TRBV27 to TRBJ2-1; the D call may be TRBD1 or TRBD2 (5 bases each). Germline lookup yields CDR1 MNHEY and CDR2 SMNVEV (reference sequence). CDR3 length: 17 amino acids. V lost 5 bases and J lost 3, with 20 bases in between.

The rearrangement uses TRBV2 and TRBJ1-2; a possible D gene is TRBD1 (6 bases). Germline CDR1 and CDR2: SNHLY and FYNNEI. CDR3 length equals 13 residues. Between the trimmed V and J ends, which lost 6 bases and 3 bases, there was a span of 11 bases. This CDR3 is CASSETGYYGYTF. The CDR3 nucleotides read TGTGCCAGCAGCGAAACAGGGTACTATGGCTACACCTTC.

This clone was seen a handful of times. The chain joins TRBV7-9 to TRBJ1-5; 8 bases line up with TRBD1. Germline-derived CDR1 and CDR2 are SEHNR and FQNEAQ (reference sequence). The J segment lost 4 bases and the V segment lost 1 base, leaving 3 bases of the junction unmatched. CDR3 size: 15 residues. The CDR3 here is CASSLGTGRNQPQHF. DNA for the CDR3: TGTGCCAGCAGCTTAGGGACAGGGCGAAATCAGCCCCAGCATTTT.

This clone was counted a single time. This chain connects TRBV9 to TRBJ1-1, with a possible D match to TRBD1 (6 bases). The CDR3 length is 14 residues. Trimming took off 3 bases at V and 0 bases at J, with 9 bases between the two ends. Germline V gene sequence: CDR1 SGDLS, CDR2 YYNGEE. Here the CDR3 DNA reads TGTGCCAGCAGCGGGGGACACCTGAACACTGAAGCTTTCTTT. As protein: CASSGGHLNTEAFF. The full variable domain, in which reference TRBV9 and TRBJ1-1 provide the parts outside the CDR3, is DSGVTQTPKHLITATGQRVTLRCSPRSGDLSVYWYQQSLDQGLQFLIQYYNGEERAKGNILERFSAQQFPDLHSELNLSSLELGDSALYFCASSGGHLNTEAFFGQGTRLTVV.

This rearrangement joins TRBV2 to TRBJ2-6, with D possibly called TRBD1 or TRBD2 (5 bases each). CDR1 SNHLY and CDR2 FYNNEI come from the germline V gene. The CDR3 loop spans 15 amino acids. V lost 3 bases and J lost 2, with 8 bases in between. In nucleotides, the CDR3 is TGTGCCAGCAGTGAGGTGGGGGCTGGGGCCAACGTCCTGACTTTC. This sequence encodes CASSEVGAGANVLTF.